These 5 T cell receptor beta chains were all obtained from the same sample, sequenced in a study of CD8 T cells in ankylosing spondylitis. In TCRdb, the 5' RACE reads were re-called with MiXCR into one record per CDR3 protein. The sample has 200,000 to 250,000 distinct CDR3 sequences, about 10% seen once. The source material was blood, either unsorted or a sorted T cell fraction (not recorded which). The receptors here all came from a male donor with ankylosing spondylitis or in good health (not recorded which).

In this sample, this clonotype turned up a few times. The chain employs TRBV15 and TRBJ2-5; D is ambiguous. This CDR3 is 12 amino acids long. CDR1 and CDR2 from the germline V gene are LNHNV and YYDKDF (reference sequence). Between the trimmed V and J ends, which lost 3 bases and 5 bases, there was a span of 7 bases. In DNA form, the CDR3 reads TGTGCCACCAGCAGCCAAGTGGAGACCCAGTACTTC. Its protein is CATSSQVETQYF.

In its sample, this clonotype was seen many times. J is TRBJ2-7 and V is TRBV6-1; 11 bases agree with TRBD2. Germline V gene lookup returns CDR1 MNHNS and CDR2 SASEGT. The trim removed 6 bases at V and 4 bases at J, leaving 5 bases unmatched. The CDR3 is 14 residues long. The DNA for the CDR3 is TGTGCCAGCAGCAATAGCGGGGGGGGATACGAGCAGTACTTC. This sequence encodes CASSNSGGGYEQYF.

V usage is TRBV5-1 and J usage is TRBJ2-3; 8 bases match TRBD1. Germline trimming cut 5 bases from V and 5 bases from J; bases unmatched to any gene: 7. CDR3 size: 14 residues. Germline V gene data show CDR1 as SGHRS and CDR2 as YFSETQ. CDR3 protein: CASSSGGGIDTQYF. The CDR3 coding sequence is TGCGCCAGCAGTTCAGGGGGCGGGATAGATACGCAGTATTTT.

Many counts were recorded for this clonotype. The chain couples TRBV5-4 to TRBJ1-4; D is unclear. This CDR3 spans 15 amino acids. CDR1 and CDR2 from the germline V gene are SGHNT and YYREEE (reference sequence). V lost 4 bases and J 2 bases, leaving 12 bases between the germline ends. The CDR3 bases are TGTGCCAGCAGCCTCCTGGACGGGACTAATGAAAAACTGTTTTTT. It yields the protein CASSLLDGTNEKLFF.

This clonotype was counted ten times or more. CDR3 amino acids: CSARDGVTVLSGEQYF. The CDR3 DNA reads as TGCAGTGCTAGAGACGGGGTTACCGTTTTATCGGGGGAGCAGTACTTC. This chain joins TRBV20-1 and TRBJ2-7; D may be TRBD2 (5 bases). Trimming removed 0 bases at V and 7 bases at J, with 22 bases between. This CDR3 comprises 16 residues. Per germline, CDR1 DFQATT and CDR2 SNEGSKA (reference sequence).